Here is one TCR beta chain with its context. The data derive from a study of shared clonotypes between healthy human individuals. In the study overall: Per donor, three plates held CD4 naive cells, three held CD4 memory, two held CD8 naive and one held CD8 memory.

The naive CD8 population came from CD45RO-negative cells selected for CCR7, without terminally differentiated effector memory CD45RA+ cells. An even split of each subset's genomic DNA across several immunoSEQ plates was performed. Per the original methods: ImmunoSEQ supplied junction-only sequences lacking quality scores, so filtering was different. Repertoires were generated with immunoSEQ multiplex PCR, while TCRdb's copy carries only in-frame clones and drops some. The V and J calls and clone size are taken from that table; D and trimming were inferred from the DNA. The table includes nearly 2 million clones, about 95% detected once. The material sequenced was naive CD8+ T cells sorted from blood. This clonotype originated in a man aged 18 to 30 in good health.

CDR3 coding DNA: TGTGCCAGCAGCGAGAGTAGCACAGATACGCAGTATTTT. Translating it yields CASSESSTDTQYF. The chain has TRBV6-1 and TRBJ2-3, with D unresolved. Germline values: CDR1 MNHNS, CDR2 SASEGT. Trimming pared 6 bases from V and 0 bases from J, leaving 7 bases between. CDR3 length: 13 amino acids.